Below, 26 T cell receptor beta chains from the same sample are listed, as sequenced in a study of response to subunit inactivated influenza vaccine. Using its own MiXCR run on the RT-PCR reads, TCRdb lists one record per CDR3 protein. The sample lists about 650,000 distinct CDR3 sequences, less than 15% occurring once. Sequencing was performed on PBMCs from blood, taken 14 to 15 days before vaccination. The receptor source for this set is a man over 45 who received an inactivated influenza vaccine.

V usage is TRBV20-1 and J usage is TRBJ1-2, with 8 bases lining up with TRBD1. The CDR3 spans 13 residues. V gave up 5 bases and J gave up 2 bases; unmatched junction bases: 4. CDR1 is DFQATT and CDR2 is SNEGSKA in the germline V gene (reference sequence). Here the CDR3 DNA reads TGCAGTGCTGAGACAGGGGCGAACTATGGCTACACCTTC. This sequence encodes CSAETGANYGYTF.

In this sample, this clonotype turned up a few times. This rearrangement joins TRBV6-6 to TRBJ1-2; D perhaps matches TRBD1 (5 bases). The CDR3 covers 13 residues. The germline V and J ends were trimmed by 6 bases and 4 bases, with 12 bases remaining between them. The germline gives CDR1 MNHNY, CDR2 SVGAGI (reference sequence). CDR3 nucleotide sequence: TGTGCCAGCAGCCAACAGGTCCTCTATGGCTACACCTTC. This sequence encodes CASSQQVLYGYTF.

The chain carries TRBV5-5 and TRBJ2-5; possibly TRBD1 for D (5 bases). The CDR3 length is 17 residues. Germline loops: CDR1 SGHKS, CDR2 YYEKEE (reference sequence). Trimming stripped 4 bases from V and 2 bases from J, with 21 bases between. The CDR3 DNA is TGTGCCAGCAGCCCCCATGAAGTTTTGGGGCAGCAAGAGACCCAGTACTTC. The encoded protein is CASSPHEVLGQQETQYF.

The chain has TRBV20-1 and TRBJ2-2; 7 nucleotides match TRBD1. The CDR3 loop spans 15 amino acids. After removal of 4 bases from V and 3 bases from J, the junction contained 8 bases not matched to a gene. The germline V gene encodes CDR1 DFQATT and CDR2 SNEGSKA (reference sequence). CDR3 loop: CSATPTGFDTGELFF. As DNA, the CDR3 is TGCAGTGCTACACCGACAGGGTTCGACACCGGGGAGCTGTTTTTT.

This clonotype was found a few times. The CDR3 reads CASSYSSAINEQFF. For the CDR3, the DNA is TGTGCCAGCAGTTACTCTTCCGCGATCAATGAGCAGTTCTTC. The chain employs TRBV6-2 or TRBV6-3 and TRBJ2-1; D remains ambiguous. V was clipped by 0 bases and J by 6 bases, with 9 bases between them. The CDR3 runs to 14 residues. Germline-derived CDR1 and CDR2 are MNHEY and SVGEGT.

This clonotype was counted ten times or more. The J gene is TRBJ2-7, the V gene TRBV7-2; TRBD1 matches 12 bases. With V trimmed by 5 bases and J by 4 bases, 6 bases remained unmatched. Germline loops: CDR1 SGHTA, CDR2 FQGNSA. This CDR3 is 15 amino acids long. The CDR3 DNA reads as TGTGCCAGCAGCCTCGGGACAGGGGGCGAGTACGAGCAGTACTTC. This sequence encodes CASSLGTGGEYEQYF.

This clonotype was seen more than once but under ten times. The chain recombines TRBV6-5 with TRBJ1-1; D gene uncertain. Trimming took off 5 bases at V and 0 bases at J, with 10 bases between the two ends. Germline CDR1 reads MNHEY; CDR2 reads SVGAGI. The CDR3 consists of 14 residues. Here the CDR3 DNA reads TGTGCCAGCAGTCACAACGCCCTGAACACTGAAGCTTTCTTT. Protein sequence: CASSHNALNTEAFF.

This clonotype was observed a handful of times. The V and J genes are TRBV27 and TRBJ2-3; 8 bases agree with TRBD1. Germline V lookup: CDR1 MNHEY, CDR2 SMNVEV (reference sequence). J gave up 2 bases and V 11 bases, and 6 bases lay outside the gene matches. CDR3 size: 13 residues. The CDR3 coding sequence is TGTGCCTCCAGGGACAGGCCCACAGATACGCAGTATTTT. The encoded protein is CASRDRPTDTQYF.

As DNA, the CDR3 is TGTGCCAGCAGCCAAGATTCGGCAGGAGCACATAATTCACCCCTCCACTTT. Encoded protein: CASSQDSAGAHNSPLHF. The chain uses TRBV14 and TRBJ1-6; unclear D gene. Germline-derived CDR1 and CDR2 are SGHDN and FVKESK. The CDR3 contains 17 residues. The V end was cut by 0 bases, the J end by 5 bases, with 14 bases between.

This clonotype was picked up many times. The genes are TRBV5-1 and TRBJ1-5, with D possibly being TRBD1 (6 bases). The V end lost 4 bases, the J end lost 4 bases, and 12 bases lay between the germline ends. The CDR3 spans 14 residues. CDR1 is SGHRS and CDR2 is YFSETQ in the germline V gene. CDR3 sequence (DNA): TGCGCCAGCAGCCTTGGACAGCAGAATCAGCCCCAGCATTTT. Amino acid sequence: CASSLGQQNQPQHF.

Notes on this clonotype: The junction departs from germline at one end; a sequencing error may be responsible. This chain uses TRBV7-7 with TRBJ2-1; 12 positions match TRBD2. Germline lookup yields CDR1 SSHAT and CDR2 FNYEAQ (reference sequence). The CDR3 contains 15 residues. CDR3 coding DNA: TGTGCTAGCAGCCCTAGCGGGGGGGGATCCAATGAGCAGTTCTTC. Encoded protein: CASSPSGGGSNEQFF.

The rearrangement links TRBV3-1 to TRBJ2-5, with TRBD2 as a possible D gene (7 bases). The CDR3 loop spans 17 amino acids. Germline CDR1 and CDR2: LGHDT and YNNKEL (reference sequence). The germline V and J ends were trimmed by 6 bases and 2 bases, with 22 bases remaining between them. CDR3 region: CASSPWQTGRDQETQYF. The CDR3 nucleotides read TGTGCCAGCAGTCCCTGGCAAACAGGGAGGGATCAAGAGACCCAGTACTTC.

The gene calls are TRBV4-1 and TRBJ2-3, with 12 positions matching TRBD2. The CDR3 has 18 amino acids. CDR1 is MGHRA, CDR2 YSYEKL, per germline. Trimming cost V 5 bases and J 4 bases; bases outside gene matches: 13. In DNA, the CDR3 is TGCGCCAGCAGCGATCGTCCTAGCGGGGGGGACCAGGCAGATACGCAGTATTTT. Translated: CASSDRPSGGDQADTQYF.

The chain employs TRBV6-2 or TRBV6-3 and TRBJ2-1, with 8 bases fitting TRBD2. The CDR3 runs 16 residues. J lost 6 bases, V lost 0 bases, and 7 bases had no gene match. The germline gives CDR1 MNHEY, CDR2 SVGEGT. The CDR3 nucleotides are TGTGCCAGCAGTTACTCGCCCGGGAGGGAGGTCAATGAGCAGTTCTTC. Its translation is CASSYSPGREVNEQFF.

This clonotype turned up a few times. CDR3 coding DNA: TGTGCCAGCAGACAGGTCCCCGTGGCTTCTGGGGCCAACGTCCTGACTTTC. Translating gives CASRQVPVASGANVLTF. The rearrangement joins TRBV6-1 to TRBJ2-6; D perhaps matches TRBD1 (5 bases). The CDR3 covers 17 residues. V was clipped by 6 bases and J by 1 base, with 16 bases between them. Germline CDR1 reads MNHNS; CDR2 reads SASEGT.

This clonotype was picked up a small number of times. CDR3 sequence reads: CASRAESRRVHEQYF. The CDR3 DNA reads as TGTGCCAGCAGAGCCGAATCACGGAGAGTCCACGAGCAGTACTTC. This rearrangement joins TRBV27 to TRBJ2-7; D gene unclear. V was shortened by 6 bases and J by 5 bases, with 20 bases between the two germline ends. Germline V CDR1 and CDR2: MNHEY, SMNVEV (reference sequence). The length of the CDR3 is 15 residues.

The chain employs TRBV6-1 and TRBJ2-5; tentatively, D is TRBD2 (6 bases). The CDR3 is 16 residues long. Germline V CDR1 and CDR2: MNHNS, SASEGT. The V end lost 4 bases, the J end lost 4 bases, and 19 bases lay between the germline ends. CDR3 loop: CASSGTSLGDSETQYF. CDR3 sequence (DNA): TGTGCCAGCAGTGGAACTAGCTTAGGCGATTCAGAGACCCAGTACTTC.

The chain joins TRBV11-3 to TRBJ2-7, with D perhaps assigned TRBD1 or TRBD2 (5 bases each). Germline V CDR1 and CDR2: SGHNT, YENEEA. V lost 5 bases and J lost 2, with 13 bases in between. The CDR3 length is 14 residues. DNA of the CDR3: TGTGCCAGCAGCCCGGGACCTACCACCTACGAGCAGTACTTC. Amino acids: CASSPGPTTYEQYF.

The chain joins TRBV19 to TRBJ2-1; D is possibly TRBD2 (5 bases). This CDR3 is 16 amino acids long. The ends were cut back, 3 bases at V and 0 bases at J, with 12 bases in the middle. Per the germline V gene, CDR1 is LNHDA and CDR2 is SQIVND (reference sequence). As DNA, the CDR3 is TGTGCCAGTAGTATTAGAACGGGGAGCTCCTACAATGAGCAGTTCTTC. This encodes CASSIRTGSSYNEQFF.

This clonotype was observed a few times. The genes are TRBV28 and TRBJ2-7; TRBD2 matches at 7 bases. The junction had 8 bases not matched to a gene; V was cut back by 6 bases and J by 3 bases. CDR3 length: 14 amino acids. Per the germline V gene, CDR1 is MDHEN and CDR2 is SYDVKM. CDR3 sequence: CASRRGRDYYEQYF. The CDR3 region has the DNA TGTGCCAGCAGACGGGGCAGGGACTACTACGAGCAGTACTTC. Complete variable domain (other parts from reference TRBV28 and TRBJ2-7): DVKVTQSSRYLVKRTGEKVFLECVQDMDHENMFWYRQDPGLGLRLIYFSYDVKMKEKGDIPEGYSVSREKKERFSLILESASTNQTSMYLCASRRGRDYYEQYFGPGTRLTVT.

This clonotype was seen many times. This chain uses TRBV12-3 or TRBV12-4 with TRBJ2-1; 9 positions agree with TRBD1. The junction had 6 bases not matched to a gene; V was cut back by 3 bases and J by 6 bases. The CDR3 loop spans 15 amino acids. The CDR3, as DNA: TGTGCCAGCAGTTTTGTGACAGGGGGTACCAATGAGCAGTTCTTC. Its protein is CASSFVTGGTNEQFF.

V usage is TRBV5-6 and J usage is TRBJ2-7; D call uncertain. The CDR3 spans 14 residues. Trimming took 0 bases from V and 0 from J, leaving 7 bases between them. Germline V gives CDR1 SGHDT, CDR2 YYEEEE. CDR3 coding DNA: TGTGCCAGCAGCTTGGATATACACTCCTACGAGCAGTACTTC. Its protein product is CASSLDIHSYEQYF.

The chain has TRBV6-1 and TRBJ2-3; 9 nucleotides line up with TRBD2. V was clipped by 5 bases and J by 8 bases; unmatched bases: 8. CDR3 length equals 14 residues. Germline V CDR1 and CDR2: MNHNS, SASEGT. The CDR3 DNA is TGTGCCAGCAGTACGACTAGCGGCTCAATTACGCAGTATTTT. Its translation: CASSTTSGSITQYF.

A few counts support this clonotype. Here the CDR3 reads CASNRLAGAYEQYF. The CDR3 coding sequence is TGTGCCAGCAACCGACTAGCGGGAGCCTACGAGCAGTACTTC. The J gene is TRBJ2-7, the V gene TRBV5-6, with 12 bases identical to TRBD2. J was trimmed by 2 bases and V by 6 bases; bases with no gene match: 3. The CDR3 covers 14 residues. Germline CDR1 and CDR2: SGHDT and YYEEEE.

This clonotype was detected only a few times. This chain uses TRBV6-2 or TRBV6-3 with TRBJ1-5, with D possibly matching TRBD1 (5 bases). Trimming pared 8 bases from V and 7 bases from J, leaving 21 bases between. The germline V gene has CDR1 MNHEY and CDR2 SVGEGT. The CDR3 consists of 15 residues. CDR3 sequence reads: CASGATAFEGQPQHF. The CDR3 DNA sequence: TGTGCCAGCGGGGCGACAGCGTTTGAGGGACAGCCCCAGCATTTT.

This clonotype was seen a single time. The chain combines TRBV18 with TRBJ2-2; 7 bases line up with TRBD1. Germline V CDR1 and CDR2: KGHSH, LQKENI. CDR3 length: 15 residues. The junction had 4 bases not matched to a gene; V was cut back by 3 bases and J by 3 bases. CDR3 sequence: CASSPSTGDTGELFF. The CDR3 nucleotides are TGTGCCAGCTCACCTTCTACAGGGGACACCGGGGAGCTGTTTTTT.